These 30 T cell receptor beta chains were all obtained from the same sample, sequenced in a study of T cells after posttransplantation cyclophosphamide. Libraries were prepared by immunoSEQ multiplex PCR; TCRdb keeps only in-frame clonotypes and omits some of them. Of around 9,900 clones listed, 89% were seen once; the top ten hold about 1.6%. The specimen was memory CD4+ T cells sorted from PBMCs. Receptors were obtained from a woman aged 55-70 years in good health, CMV-negative, and a related stem cell transplant donor.

The rearrangement links TRBV7-8 to TRBJ2-2, with TRBD1 matching 8 bases. The CDR3 has 18 residues. From germline, CDR1 is SGHVS and CDR2 FQNEAQ. Losses at the gene ends were 2 bases for V and 4 bases for J; bases not matched to a gene: 12. The CDR3 protein is CASSLNSWTGLSTGELFF. CDR3 in DNA: TGTGCCAGCAGCTTAAATAGTTGGACAGGGTTAAGCACCGGGGAGCTGTTTTTT.

CDR3 sequence reads: CASRLAENTGELFF. The CDR3 DNA reads as TGTGCCAGCAGACTAGCGGAGAACACCGGGGAGCTGTTTTTT. The chain recombines TRBV6-4 with TRBJ2-2; the match to TRBD2 covers 8 bases. Trimming at V came to 6 bases and at J to 1 base, leaving 1 base not matched to a gene. CDR3 length equals 14 residues. Germline CDR1 is MRHNA and CDR2 is SNTAGT.

This clone was detected once. This likely comes from a read error, as the CDR3 has no conserved phenylalanine or tryptophan at its end. The DNA is left out, because the CDR3 cannot be placed on it with certainty; the CDR3 is given as TCRdb lists it. The chain joins TRBV5-6 to TRBJ2-4; whether TRBD2, the table's D call, matches the DNA was not checked. The CDR3 length equals 12 residues, ends included. Germline V gene data show CDR1 as SGHDT and CDR2 as YYEEEE. CDR3 in amino acids: CASSPRGGAGLV.

This clone has more than one count but fewer than ten. The chain combines TRBV5-6 with TRBJ2-5; D may be TRBD1 (6 bases). Trimming took off 3 bases at V and 1 base at J, with 10 bases between the two ends. Per the germline V gene, CDR1 is SGHDT and CDR2 is YYEEEE. This CDR3 is built from 14 residues. For the CDR3, the DNA is TGTGCCAGCAGCTATGGACAGCTCCAAGAGACCCAGTACTTC. Residues: CASSYGQLQETQYF.

The V gene is TRBV19, the J gene TRBJ1-5; TRBD1 matches at 7 bases. The CDR3 is made up of 14 amino acids. Germline lookup yields CDR1 LNHDA and CDR2 SQIVND (reference sequence). V was pared by 5 bases and J by 1 base, with 2 bases of the junction left unmatched. The CDR3 sequence is CASSVTGSNQPQHF. CDR3 coding DNA: TGTGCCAGTAGTGTGACAGGGAGCAATCAGCCCCAGCATTTT.

J is TRBJ1-1 and V is TRBV6-1; D unclear. The V gene's germline CDR1 is MNHNS and CDR2 SASEGT. The CDR3 runs 13 residues. V shed 6 bases and J shed 0 bases, with 8 bases lying between them. CDR3 loop: CASSRVMNTEAFF. The CDR3 nucleotides are TGTGCCAGCAGCCGGGTGATGAACACTGAAGCTTTCTTT.

J is TRBJ2-5 and V is TRBV4-2; a weak D match, TRBD2 (7 bases). Germline lookup yields CDR1 LGHNA and CDR2 YNFKEQ. The V end lost 0 bases, the J end lost 5 bases, and 25 bases lay between the germline ends. The CDR3 sequence is 19 residues long. CDR3: CASSQEAWGRGGLRETQYF. DNA for the CDR3: TGTGCCAGCAGCCAAGAAGCTTGGGGGAGGGGGGGCCTACGGGAGACCCAGTACTTC.

The chain uses TRBV28 and TRBJ2-7; 11 bases are shared with TRBD1. Germline CDR1 reads MDHEN; CDR2 reads SYDVKM. The CDR3 has 15 amino acids. With V trimmed by 4 bases and J by 5 bases, 7 bases remained unmatched. CDR3 residues: CASSSGGQGGNEQYV. CDR3 in DNA: TGTGCCAGCAGTTCCGGGGGACAGGGGGGAAACGAGCAGTACGTC.

V is TRBV28 and J is TRBJ2-4; tentatively, D is TRBD1 (5 bases). V was clipped by 8 bases and J by 0 bases, with 8 bases between them. CDR3 length: 13 amino acids. The germline V gene has CDR1 MDHEN and CDR2 SYDVKM. In nucleotides, the CDR3 is TGTGCCAGCGCCGACAGAGCCAAAAACATTCAGTACTTC. Protein sequence: CASADRAKNIQYF.

The chain carries TRBV6-1 and TRBJ2-2; 7 bases are a match to TRBD1. Per germline, CDR1 MNHNS and CDR2 SASEGT. This CDR3 region has 14 residues. Trimming took 6 bases from V and 6 from J; bases not matched to a gene: 7. The CDR3 DNA reads as TGTGCCAGCAGCGTCGACAGGGTCGCCGGGGAGCTGTTTTTT. Protein product: CASSVDRVAGELFF.

This chain connects TRBV29-1 to TRBJ1-1, with 9 bases that match TRBD1. With V trimmed by 7 bases and J by 6 bases, 6 bases remained unmatched. This CDR3 region has 12 residues. The germline V gene has CDR1 SQVTM and CDR2 ANQGSEA. Here the CDR3 reads CSGGTGQAEAFF. As DNA, the CDR3 is TGCAGCGGAGGGACAGGGCAGGCTGAAGCTTTCTTT. The variable domain in full, completed from reference TRBV29-1 and TRBJ1-1, reads SAVISQKPSRDICQRGTSLTIQCQVDSQVTMMFWYRQQPGQSLTLIATANQGSEATYESGFVIDKFPISRPNLTFSTLTVSNMSPEDSSIYLCSGGTGQAEAFFGQGTRLTVV.

J is TRBJ2-1 and V is TRBV10-3; 12 bases are shared with TRBD2. The V gene's germline CDR1 is ENHRY and CDR2 SYGVKD. The CDR3 has 15 amino acids. V dropped 6 bases and J dropped 10; count of bases not matched to a gene: 10. CDR3 coding DNA: TGTGCCATCAGCTCTTCTAGCGGGAGGGCCGTGGAGCAGTTCTTC. Translating it yields CAISSSSGRAVEQFF.

This chain uses TRBV28 with TRBJ1-5; D is unclear. V gave up 3 bases and J gave up 3 bases, with 9 bases separating them. The CDR3 is 14 residues long. CDR1 MDHEN and CDR2 SYDVKM come from the germline V gene. The CDR3 DNA is TGTGCCAGCAGTTTGTCGGGAATCAATCAGCCCCAGCATTTT. It translates to CASSLSGINQPQHF.

This sequence joins TRBV18 and TRBJ1-4; D is unclear. CDR1 is KGHSH, CDR2 LQKENI, per germline. This CDR3 is built from 15 residues. V shed 4 bases and J shed 3 bases, with 12 bases lying between them. CDR3 protein: CASSQTQVPNEKLFF. The DNA of the CDR3 is TGTGCCAGCTCACAAACCCAGGTGCCTAATGAAAAACTGTTTTTT.

The chain joins TRBV5-6 to TRBJ1-5; 7 bases match TRBD1. Germline V lookup: CDR1 SGHDT, CDR2 YYEEEE. The CDR3 extends over 17 amino acids. Unmatched junction bases numbered 9, after V lost 3 bases and J lost 0 bases. The CDR3 DNA reads as TGTGCCAGCAGCTACGCAGGGGGTTGGAATAGCAATCAGCCCCAGCATTTT. It specifies CASSYAGGWNSNQPQHF.

The gene calls are TRBV28 and TRBJ1-6, with TRBD1 matching over 9 bases. The trim removed 6 bases at V and 8 bases at J, leaving 2 bases unmatched. The germline V gene encodes CDR1 MDHEN and CDR2 SYDVKM. The CDR3 length is 13 residues. The CDR3 region is CASRGTGYSPLHF. In DNA form, the CDR3 reads TGTGCCAGCAGGGGGACAGGGTATTCACCCCTCCACTTT. The entire variable domain, with the rest obtained from reference TRBV28 and TRBJ1-6, is as follows: DVKVTQSSRYLVKRTGEKVFLECVQDMDHENMFWYRQDPGLGLRLIYFSYDVKMKEKGDIPEGYSVSREKKERFSLILESASTNQTSMYLCASRGTGYSPLHFGNGTRLTVT.

This chain uses TRBV19 with TRBJ2-7; 12 nucleotides align to TRBD2. This CDR3 is 17 amino acids long. The germline CDR1 and CDR2 sequences are LNHDA and SQIVND (reference sequence). V lost 4 bases and J lost 5; bases outside the gene matches: 12. The DNA for the CDR3 is TGTGCCAGTAGTACCAGCCCCGGACTAGCGGGAAGACACGAGCAGTACTTC. Translated, it gives CASSTSPGLAGRHEQYF.

The gene calls are TRBV19 and TRBJ2-1; D possibly corresponds to TRBD1 (5 bases). Between the trimmed V and J ends, which lost 3 bases and 1 base, there was a span of 7 bases. The CDR3 has 14 residues. CDR1 is LNHDA and CDR2 is SQIVND in the germline V gene (reference sequence). The CDR3 DNA reads TGTGCCAGTAGTATGGGGCAATCCTACAATGAGCAGTTCTTC. It encodes CASSMGQSYNEQFF.

A remark on this clone: Mismatch with germline at one junction end may stem from a read error. This sequence joins TRBV7-7 and TRBJ2-1; TRBD2 is a possible D gene (6 bases). Germline assignment: CDR1 SSHAT and CDR2 FNYEAQ (reference sequence). The CDR3 sequence is 14 residues long. Here the CDR3 DNA reads TGTGCTAGCAGCGTAGACTGGCGGGGAGATGAGCAGTTCTTC. Translation: CASSVDWRGDEQFF.

V gene TRBV19 combines with J gene TRBJ2-5, with 8 nucleotides matching TRBD2. Germline trimming cut 6 bases from V and 5 bases from J; bases unmatched to any gene: 5. CDR1 is LNHDA, CDR2 SQIVND, per germline (reference sequence). The CDR3 has 13 amino acids. The CDR3 protein is CASSAGGAETQYF. The CDR3 nucleotides are TGTGCCAGTAGCGCGGGAGGAGCGGAGACCCAGTACTTC.

This rearrangement joins TRBV4-3 to TRBJ2-7, with 8 bases that match TRBD1. Looked up from germline, CDR1 is LGHNA and CDR2 is YSLEER. The CDR3 contains 15 residues. With 3 bases clipped from V and 6 bases from J, the junction kept 10 bases outside the gene matches. The chain's CDR3 is CASSHDLTGDREQYF. CDR3 nucleotide sequence: TGCGCCAGCAGCCACGACTTGACAGGGGACCGCGAGCAGTACTTC.

As to this clone: The junction shows a germline mismatch at one end, possibly a read error. The sample has other DNA sequences that encode this CDR3 too. V usage is TRBV30 and J usage is TRBJ1-6; 7 positions match TRBD1. Germline V CDR1 and CDR2: GTSNPN, SVGIG (reference sequence). This CDR3 is 16 amino acids long. CDR3 coding DNA: TGTGCCTGGGGGGGGACAGCTAGGCGCTATAATTCCCCCCTCCACTTT. It encodes CAWGGTARRYNSPLHF.

The V call is TRBV5-5, the J call TRBJ1-6, with TRBD1 identical over 7 bases. J lost 5 bases, V lost 4 bases, and 6 bases had no gene match. The CDR3 runs 15 residues. Germline-derived CDR1 and CDR2 are SGHKS and YYEKEE (reference sequence). This chain's CDR3 is CASSPGQSNNSPLHF. The CDR3 bases are TGTGCCAGCAGCCCGGGACAGAGCAATAATTCACCCCTCCACTTT.

The chain has TRBV6-1 and TRBJ2-3, with 7 bases that match TRBD2. The trim removed 6 bases at V and 5 bases at J, leaving 11 bases unmatched. CDR1 is MNHNS, CDR2 SASEGT, per germline. The CDR3 is 15 residues long. As DNA, the CDR3 is TGTGCCAGCAGGGTAGCGGGCTATGGCGGAGATACGCAGTATTTT. Its translation is CASRVAGYGGDTQYF.

The chain carries TRBV2 and TRBJ1-1, with D possibly TRBD1 on 5 matching bases. The length of the CDR3 is 14 residues. Trimming cost V 5 bases and J 4 bases, with 14 bases left between them. CDR1 and CDR2 (germline): SNHLY, FYNNEI. CDR3 sequence reads: CASSQEGKGTEAFF. In DNA form, the CDR3 reads TGTGCCAGCAGTCAAGAGGGGAAGGGCACTGAAGCTTTCTTT.

The chain has TRBV5-1 and TRBJ2-1; no firm D call. Per germline, CDR1 SGHRS and CDR2 YFSETQ. The CDR3 runs 17 residues. V gave up 0 bases and J gave up 2 bases, with 15 bases separating them. CDR3 residues: CASSLAVSNNAYNEQFF. The CDR3 DNA sequence: TGCGCCAGCAGCTTGGCCGTTAGCAATAATGCCTACAATGAGCAGTTCTTC. Full variable domain (remainder filled in from reference TRBV5-1 and TRBJ2-1): KAGVTQTPRYLIKTRGQQVTLSCSPISGHRSVSWYQQTPGQGLQFLFEYFSETQRNKGNFPGRFSGRQFSNSRSEMNVSTLELGDSALYLCASSLAVSNNAYNEQFFGPGTRLTVL.

The J gene is TRBJ1-5, the V gene TRBV6-1, with D uncertain. V lost 2 bases and J 1 base, leaving 6 bases between the germline ends. CDR3 length: 14 residues. CDR1 and CDR2 from the germline V gene are MNHNS and SASEGT. As DNA, the CDR3 is TGTGCCAGCAGTGAAATCGGGAGCAATCAGCCCCAGCATTTT. It yields the protein CASSEIGSNQPQHF.

This chain uses TRBV18 with TRBJ2-1; 9 positions agree with TRBD1. V gave up 6 bases and J gave up 7 bases; unmatched junction bases: 4. The CDR3 length is 13 residues. Germline V CDR1 and CDR2: KGHSH, LQKENI. The CDR3 DNA sequence: TGTGCCAGCTCGCGGGACAGGGAAAATGAGCAGTTCTTC. It yields the protein CASSRDRENEQFF.

This sequence joins TRBV27 and TRBJ2-1; 8 bases fit TRBD2. This CDR3 has 16 amino acids. CDR1 is MNHEY, CDR2 SMNVEV, per germline (reference sequence). After removal of 5 bases from V and 4 bases from J, the junction contained 10 bases not matched to a gene. CDR3 loop: CASSPRGGAQYNEQFF. CDR3 DNA: TGTGCCAGCAGTCCCCGGGGGGGGGCGCAATACAATGAGCAGTTCTTC.

The CDR3, as DNA: TGTGCCAGCAGCCCGCAGCGGGGGGGGGCCCGGGATACGCAGTATTTT. As protein: CASSPQRGGARDTQYF. The chain carries TRBV4-2 and TRBJ2-3; TRBD2 matches at 10 bases. This CDR3 is built from 16 residues. Trimming cost V 4 bases and J 6 bases; bases outside gene matches: 10. Germline CDR1 LGHNA, CDR2 YNFKEQ.